The next 8 T cell receptor beta chains were all read from a single sample in a study of cytomegalovirus exposure and HLA in healthy donors. TCRdb's copy holds only in-frame clones and misses some; the assay was immunoSEQ multiplex PCR. The table records 250,000 to 350,000 clones, 70% to 90% of them present only once. Sequenced sample: PBMCs. The receptor source for this set is a woman aged 18-29 years in good health and CMV-seronegative.

The V call is TRBV6-5, the J call TRBJ2-1; TRBD1 might be the D (6 bases). CDR1 is MNHEY and CDR2 is SVGAGI in the germline V gene. V was clipped by 2 bases and J by 7 bases, with 12 bases between them. The CDR3 loop spans 14 amino acids. CDR3 protein: CASSYDWQGNEQFF. For the CDR3, the DNA is TGTGCCAGCAGTTACGACTGGCAGGGGAATGAGCAGTTCTTC.

The rearrangement joins TRBV7-9 to TRBJ2-7, with D hard to call. Between the trimmed V and J ends, which lost 5 bases and 5 bases, there was a span of 16 bases. The CDR3 is 14 residues long. The germline V gene encodes CDR1 SEHNR and CDR2 FQNEAQ (reference sequence). CDR3 in DNA: TGTGCCAGCAGCCCCGCCATCGGAGCCCACGAGCAGTACTTC. Residues: CASSPAIGAHEQYF.

The V and J genes are TRBV6-5 and TRBJ2-3, with D maybe TRBD2 (5 bases). Germline V lookup: CDR1 MNHEY, CDR2 SVGAGI. The CDR3 has 14 amino acids. The V gene lost 0 bases and the J gene lost 6 bases, with 10 bases spanning the gap. DNA for the CDR3: TGTGCCAGCAGTTACTCGCGAGGAGGCGATACGCAGTATTTT. Translating gives CASSYSRGGDTQYF.

The rearrangement links TRBV7-2 to TRBJ2-7; possible D gene TRBD2, 6 bases. The germline V gene has CDR1 SGHTA and CDR2 FQGNSA. The CDR3 runs 12 residues. Trimming left V 5 bases short and J 5 bases short, with 10 bases between. The CDR3 loop reads CASSPGAHEQYF. DNA of the CDR3: TGTGCCAGCAGCCCGGGAGCACACGAGCAGTACTTC.

This clone has more than one count but fewer than ten. Written as DNA, the CDR3 is TGTGCCAGCAGTCCGGCGGGAGGCCTCGGGGAGACCCAGTACTTC. It yields the protein CASSPAGGLGETQYF. This chain links TRBV6-5 with TRBJ2-5; 8 bases map to TRBD2. Germline lookup yields CDR1 MNHEY and CDR2 SVGAGI. The CDR3 sequence is 15 residues long. The V and J ends lost 5 bases and 5 bases, in that order; junction bases with no gene match: 10.

The chain carries TRBV5-1 and TRBJ2-7; D may be TRBD1 (7 bases). CDR3 length equals 17 residues. CDR1 is SGHRS and CDR2 is YFSETQ in the germline V gene. The V end lost 8 bases, the J end lost 7 bases, and 31 bases lay between the germline ends. CDR3 DNA sequence: TGCGCCAGTTTACAGGGGCCTAGCGAGCTGAACGCAGAGGAGCAGTACTTC. Amino acids: CASLQGPSELNAEEQYF.

This chain links TRBV30 with TRBJ1-1; no definite D call. Germline lookup yields CDR1 GTSNPN and CDR2 SVGIG (reference sequence). There are 14 residues in the CDR3. Trimming took 2 bases from V and 3 from J, leaving 13 bases between them. Written as DNA, the CDR3 is TGTGCCTGGAGTAACCTAAACGGGGACACTGAAGCTTTCTTT. This codes for CAWSNLNGDTEAFF.

The CDR3 reads CATSRGTSGSDEQFF. CDR3 DNA: TGTGCCACCAGCAGAGGGACTAGCGGGAGCGATGAGCAGTTCTTC. V is TRBV15 and J is TRBJ2-1, with 13 positions matching TRBD2. The ends lost 1 base at V and 8 bases at J; junction bases unmatched: 2. Germline V gene lookup returns CDR1 LNHNV and CDR2 YYDKDF (reference sequence). CDR3 length: 15 amino acids.